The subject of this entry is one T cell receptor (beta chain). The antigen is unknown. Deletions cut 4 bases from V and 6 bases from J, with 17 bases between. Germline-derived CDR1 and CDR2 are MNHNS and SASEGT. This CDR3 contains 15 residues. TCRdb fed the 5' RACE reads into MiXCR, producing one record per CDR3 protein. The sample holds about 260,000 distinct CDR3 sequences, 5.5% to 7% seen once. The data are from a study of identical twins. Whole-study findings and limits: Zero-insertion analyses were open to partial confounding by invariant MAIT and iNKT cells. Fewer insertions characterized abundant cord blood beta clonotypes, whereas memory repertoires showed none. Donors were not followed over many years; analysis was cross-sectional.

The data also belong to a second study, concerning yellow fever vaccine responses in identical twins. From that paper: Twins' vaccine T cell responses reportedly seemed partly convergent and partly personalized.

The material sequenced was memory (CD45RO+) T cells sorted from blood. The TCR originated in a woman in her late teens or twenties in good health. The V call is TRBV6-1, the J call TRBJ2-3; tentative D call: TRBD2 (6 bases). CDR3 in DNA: TGTGCCAGCAGTGCCTCCGGAGGGTCTGGGGATACGCAGTATTTT. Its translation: CASSASGGSGDTQYF.